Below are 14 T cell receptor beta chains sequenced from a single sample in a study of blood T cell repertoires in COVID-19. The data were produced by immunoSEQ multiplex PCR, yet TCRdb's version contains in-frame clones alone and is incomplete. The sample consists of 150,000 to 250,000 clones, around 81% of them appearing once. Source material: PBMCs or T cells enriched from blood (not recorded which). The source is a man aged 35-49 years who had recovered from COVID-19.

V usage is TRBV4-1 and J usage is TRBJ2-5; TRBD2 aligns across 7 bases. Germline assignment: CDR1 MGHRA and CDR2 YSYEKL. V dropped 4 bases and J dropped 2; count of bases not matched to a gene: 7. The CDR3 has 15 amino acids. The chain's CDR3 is CASSRIAGDQETQYF. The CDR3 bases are TGCGCCAGCAGCCGCATAGCGGGTGATCAAGAGACCCAGTACTTC.

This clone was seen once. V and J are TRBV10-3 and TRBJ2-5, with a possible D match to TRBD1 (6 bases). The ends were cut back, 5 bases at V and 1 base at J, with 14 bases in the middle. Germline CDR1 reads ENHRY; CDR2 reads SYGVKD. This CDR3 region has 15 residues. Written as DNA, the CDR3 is TGTGCCATCAGTCCTCATGAGGACAGCCAAGAGACCCAGTACTTC. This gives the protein CAISPHEDSQETQYF.

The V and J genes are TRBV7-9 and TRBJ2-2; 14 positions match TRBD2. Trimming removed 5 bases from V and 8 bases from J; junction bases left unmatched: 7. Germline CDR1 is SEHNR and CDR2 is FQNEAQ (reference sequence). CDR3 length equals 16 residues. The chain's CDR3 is CASSPRLAGGQGELFF. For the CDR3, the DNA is TGTGCCAGCAGCCCCCGACTAGCGGGGGGGCAAGGGGAGCTGTTTTTT.

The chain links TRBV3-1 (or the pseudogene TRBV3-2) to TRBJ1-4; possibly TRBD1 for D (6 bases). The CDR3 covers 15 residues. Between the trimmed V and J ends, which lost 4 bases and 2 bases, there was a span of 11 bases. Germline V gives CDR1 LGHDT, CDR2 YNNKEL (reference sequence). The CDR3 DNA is TGTGCCAGCAGCCCGACAGGTTGGACTAATGAAAAACTGTTTTTT. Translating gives CASSPTGWTNEKLFF.

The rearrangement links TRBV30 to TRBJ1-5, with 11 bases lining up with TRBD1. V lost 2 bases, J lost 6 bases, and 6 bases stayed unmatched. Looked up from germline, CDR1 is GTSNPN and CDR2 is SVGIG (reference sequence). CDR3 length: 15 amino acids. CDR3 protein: CAWSLDRGQFQPQHF. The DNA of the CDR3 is TGTGCCTGGAGTTTGGACAGGGGGCAATTTCAGCCCCAGCATTTT.

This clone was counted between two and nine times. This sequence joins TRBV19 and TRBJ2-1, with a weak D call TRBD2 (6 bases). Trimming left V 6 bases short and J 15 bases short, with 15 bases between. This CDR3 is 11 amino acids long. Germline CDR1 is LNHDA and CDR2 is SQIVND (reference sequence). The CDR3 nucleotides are TGTGCCAGTAGGTTTGGGGGGAGAGGGTTCTTC. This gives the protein CASRFGGRGFF.

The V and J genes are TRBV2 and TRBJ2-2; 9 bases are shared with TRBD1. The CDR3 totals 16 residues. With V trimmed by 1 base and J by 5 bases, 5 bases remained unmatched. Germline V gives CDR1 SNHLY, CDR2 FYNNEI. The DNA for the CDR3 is TGTGCCAGCAGTGAAGAGACAGGGGGTAGGACCGGGGAGCTGTTTTTT. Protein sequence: CASSEETGGRTGELFF.

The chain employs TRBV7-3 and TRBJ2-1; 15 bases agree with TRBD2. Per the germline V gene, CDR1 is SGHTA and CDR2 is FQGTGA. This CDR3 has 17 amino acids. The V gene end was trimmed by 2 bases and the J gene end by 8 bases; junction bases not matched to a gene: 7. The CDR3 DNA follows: TGTGCCAGCAGCTTAGCCGGGACTAGCGGGGGGATGTATGAGCAGTTCTTC. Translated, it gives CASSLAGTSGGMYEQFF.

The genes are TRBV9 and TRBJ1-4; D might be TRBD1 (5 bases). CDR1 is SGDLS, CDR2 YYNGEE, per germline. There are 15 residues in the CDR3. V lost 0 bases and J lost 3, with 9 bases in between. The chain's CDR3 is CASSVGGVANEKLFF. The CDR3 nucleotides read TGTGCCAGCAGCGTAGGGGGGGTGGCTAATGAAAAACTGTTTTTT.

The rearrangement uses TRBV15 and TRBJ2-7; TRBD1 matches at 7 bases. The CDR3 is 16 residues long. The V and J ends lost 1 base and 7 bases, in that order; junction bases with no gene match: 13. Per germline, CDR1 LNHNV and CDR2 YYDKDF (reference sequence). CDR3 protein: CATSRGPDRAGREQYF. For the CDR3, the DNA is TGTGCCACCAGCAGAGGCCCCGACAGGGCCGGTAGGGAGCAGTACTTC.

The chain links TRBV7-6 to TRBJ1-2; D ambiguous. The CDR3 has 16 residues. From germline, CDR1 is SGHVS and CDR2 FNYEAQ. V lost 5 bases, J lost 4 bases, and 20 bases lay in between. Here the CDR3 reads CASSPSPSLGFYGYTF. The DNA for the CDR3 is TGTGCCAGCAGCCCATCCCCCTCACTCGGGTTCTATGGCTACACCTTC. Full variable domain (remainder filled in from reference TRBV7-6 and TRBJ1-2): GAGVSQSPRYKVTKRGQDVALRCDPISGHVSLYWYRQALGQGPEFLTYFNYEAQQDKSGLPNDRFSAERPEGSISTLTIQRTEQRDSAMYRCASSPSPSLGFYGYTFGSGTRLTVV.

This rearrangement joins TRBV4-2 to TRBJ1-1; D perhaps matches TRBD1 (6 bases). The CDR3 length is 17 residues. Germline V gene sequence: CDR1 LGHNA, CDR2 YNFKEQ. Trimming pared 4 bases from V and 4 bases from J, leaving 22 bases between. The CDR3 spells CASSRTPGVGSSTEAFF. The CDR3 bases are TGTGCCAGCAGCCGCACGCCAGGGGTTGGGTCCAGCACTGAAGCTTTCTTT.

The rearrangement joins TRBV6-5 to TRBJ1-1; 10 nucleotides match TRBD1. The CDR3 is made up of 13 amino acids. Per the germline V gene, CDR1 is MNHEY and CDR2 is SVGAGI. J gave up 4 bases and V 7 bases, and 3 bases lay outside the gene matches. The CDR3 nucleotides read TGTGCCAGCACCCGGACAGGGGGCACTGAAGCTTTCTTT. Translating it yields CASTRTGGTEAFF.

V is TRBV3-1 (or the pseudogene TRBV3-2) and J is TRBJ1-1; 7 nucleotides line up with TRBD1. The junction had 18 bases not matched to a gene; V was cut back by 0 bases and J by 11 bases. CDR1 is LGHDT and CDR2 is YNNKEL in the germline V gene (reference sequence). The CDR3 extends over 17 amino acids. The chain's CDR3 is CASSQDLVGQGGDRAFF. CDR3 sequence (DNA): TGTGCCAGCAGCCAAGATTTGGTTGGGCAGGGGGGCGATAGGGCTTTCTTT.